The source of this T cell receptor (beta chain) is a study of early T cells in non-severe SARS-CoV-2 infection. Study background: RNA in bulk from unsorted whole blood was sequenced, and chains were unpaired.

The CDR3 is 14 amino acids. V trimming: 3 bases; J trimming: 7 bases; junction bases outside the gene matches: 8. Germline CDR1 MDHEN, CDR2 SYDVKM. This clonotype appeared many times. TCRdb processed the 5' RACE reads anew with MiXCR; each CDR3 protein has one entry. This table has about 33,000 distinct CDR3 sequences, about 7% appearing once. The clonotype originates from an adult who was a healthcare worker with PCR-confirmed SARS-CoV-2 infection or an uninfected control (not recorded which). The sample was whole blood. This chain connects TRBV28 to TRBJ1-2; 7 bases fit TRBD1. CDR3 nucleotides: TGTGCCAGCAGTTTCGAGGGGGCGCGTCGTGGCTACACCTTC. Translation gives CASSFEGARRGYTF.